Listed below are T cell receptor beta chains from one sample, sequenced in a study of T-cell reconstitution after alpha-beta-depleted transplantation in children. TCRdb re-derived calls from the PCR reads in MiXCR, one entry per CDR3 protein. The sample lists fewer than 500,000 distinct CDR3 sequences, around 46% occurring once. Sequencing was performed on PBMCs, taken before TCRalphabeta/CD19-depleted stem cell transplant. These receptors came from a girl aged 2-10 years with aplastic anemia, due to receive a stem cell transplant. The CDR3 runs from the conserved cysteine through the conserved F or W. D genes are given only for firm matches. Clone sizes are given selectively: once, few, many, or a class where the clone is expanded.

>.|TRBV27|.|TRBJ2-2
CASSLRLITGELFF
TGTGCCAGCAGTTTAAGACTGATCACCGGGGAGCTGTTTTTT
>.|TRBV3-1|.|TRBJ2-2
CASSNLLSTGELFF
TGTGCCAGCAGCAACCTCTTGAGCACCGGGGAGCTGTTTTTT
>.|TRBV28|.|TRBJ2-5
CASSSALGRETQYF
TGTGCCAGCAGCAGCGCTCTGGGCAGAGAGACCCAGTACTTC
>.|TRBV7-2|.|TRBJ2-5
CASSLGGSTKETQYF
TGTGCCAGCAGCTTAGGGGGGAGTACCAAAGAGACCCAGTACTTC
>TRBD2|TRBV20-1|.|TRBJ2-1
CSASGTGGPHDEQFF
TGCAGTGCTAGTGGAACGGGAGGGCCACATGATGAGCAGTTCTTC
>.|TRBV12-3/TRBV12-4|.|TRBJ1-5
CASSLVAGAVNQPQHF
TGTGCCAGCAGTTTAGTCGCAGGGGCCGTCAATCAGCCCCAGCATTTT
>.|TRBV6-1|.|TRBJ2-3
CASSPQQRGTDTQYF
TGTGCCAGCAGCCCACAACAAAGAGGCACAGATACGCAGTATTTT
>TRBD2|TRBV20-1|.|TRBJ2-1
CSARAPGTSLDEQFF
TGCAGTGCTAGAGCGCCCGGGACTAGTTTAGATGAGCAGTTCTTC
>TRBD1|TRBV4-2|few|TRBJ1-1
CASSQERGQKAFF
TGTGCCAGCAGCCAAGAGCGGGGACAGAAAGCTTTCTTT
>.|TRBV30|.|TRBJ2-7
CAWSVQVILTGEQYF
TGTGCCTGGAGTGTACAGGTGATCCTTACGGGGGAGCAGTACTTC
>TRBD1|TRBV12-3/TRBV12-4|few|TRBJ1-1
CASTSTEGANTEAFF
TGTGCCAGCACTTCGACGGAGGGGGCTAACACTGAAGCTTTCTTT
>TRBD2|TRBV7-9|.|TRBJ2-5
CASSPRPTGGRETQYF
TGTGCCAGCAGCCCACGCCCGACGGGAGGGCGAGAGACCCAGTACTTC
>TRBD2|TRBV5-1|few|TRBJ2-5
CASSRTSGREETQYF
TGCGCCAGCAGCCGGACTAGCGGGAGGGAAGAGACCCAGTACTTC
>.|TRBV12-3/TRBV12-4|.|TRBJ2-4
CASSPSQGSKNIQYF
TGTGCCAGCAGCCCCAGTCAGGGCAGCAAAAACATTCAGTACTTC
>.|TRBV6-1|.|TRBJ2-7
CASNDRLLGEQYF
TGTGCCAGCAATGACAGACTACTAGGAGAGCAGTACTTC
>.|TRBV10-3|few|TRBJ2-5
CAISVQVQETQYF
TGTGCCATCAGCGTCCAGGTTCAAGAGACCCAGTACTTC
>.|TRBV20-1|many|TRBJ2-3
CSARAPPTQRDTQYF
TGCAGTGCTAGAGCCCCCCCCACCCAAAGGGATACGCAGTATTTT
>TRBD1|TRBV2|.|TRBJ1-2
CASSELAVGGNYGYTF
TGTGCCAGCAGTGAACTCGCGGTAGGGGGCAACTATGGCTACACCTTC
>TRBD2|TRBV7-2|.|TRBJ2-7
CASSFGGSWYEQYF
TGTGCCAGCAGCTTCGGCGGGAGTTGGTACGAGCAGTACTTC
>TRBD2|TRBV10-3|many|TRBJ2-7
CAISGSSGENEQYF
TGTGCCATCAGTGGATCTAGCGGGGAAAACGAGCAGTACTTC
>TRBD2|TRBV29-1|few|TRBJ2-7
CSVPIRLAGGYEQYF
TGCAGCGTCCCAATCCGACTAGCGGGCGGCTACGAGCAGTACTTC
>.|TRBV18|.|TRBJ2-5
CASSPRGEETQYF
TGTGCCAGCTCACCACGAGGGGAAGAGACCCAGTACTTC
>.|TRBV29-1|once|TRBJ2-4
CSVVGLDKNIQYF
TGCAGCGTTGTTGGGCTGGACAAAAACATTCAGTACTTC
>.|TRBV7-6|.|TRBJ2-1
CASSLASGDEQFF
TGTGCCAGCAGCTTAGCGTCCGGGGATGAGCAGTTCTTC
>.|TRBV5-1|few|TRBJ1-4
CASSPRGEKLFF
TGCGCCAGCAGCCCCCGGGGTGAAAAACTGTTTTTT
>.|TRBV5-1|.|TRBJ2-7
CASSERQFSHPNYEQYF
TGCGCCAGCAGCGAAAGACAGTTTTCCCATCCTAACTACGAGCAGTACTTC
>TRBD1|TRBV4-1|.|TRBJ1-1
CASSPNRGTEAFF
TGCGCCAGCAGCCCCAACAGGGGCACTGAAGCTTTCTTT
>.|TRBV4-1|.|TRBJ2-1
CASSQDPDTYNEQFF
TGCGCCAGCAGCCAAGATCCGGACACTTACAATGAGCAGTTCTTC
>.|TRBV5-1|.|TRBJ2-7
CASSLDGGALYEQYF
TGCGCCAGCAGCTTGGATGGCGGGGCCCTCTACGAGCAGTACTTC
>TRBD2|TRBV20-1|.|TRBJ2-3
CSARALAVTDTQYF
TGCAGTGCTAGAGCGCTAGCGGTCACAGATACGCAGTATTTT
>.|TRBV29-1|.|TRBJ2-3
CSVASRVLSARTDTQYF
TGCAGCGTTGCCTCTCGGGTCCTTAGCGCGCGCACAGATACGCAGTATTTT
>.|TRBV7-9|few|TRBJ2-1
CASSLVPRGITNEQFF
TGTGCCAGCAGCTTAGTCCCCCGAGGAATTACCAATGAGCAGTTCTTC
>.|TRBV7-9|.|TRBJ2-5
CASREWTVQETQYF
TGTGCCAGCCGAGAATGGACAGTCCAAGAGACCCAGTACTTC
>TRBD1|TRBV11-2|few|TRBJ2-7
CASSRHTTGTESYEQYF
TGTGCCAGCAGCCGCCACACTACCGGGACAGAAAGCTACGAGCAGTACTTC
>TRBD2|TRBV20-1|.|TRBJ2-7
CSTNSGLAALQLPYEQYF
TGCAGTACTAACTCGGGACTAGCGGCTTTGCAACTCCCCTACGAGCAGTACTTC
>TRBD2|TRBV29-1|many|TRBJ2-5
CSVEATGGKTQYF
TGCAGCGTTGAAGCAACCGGGGGGAAGACCCAGTACTTC
>.|TRBV4-2|.|TRBJ1-2
CASSMRQGRVPNYGYTF
TGTGCCAGCAGCATGAGGCAGGGACGGGTTCCTAACTATGGCTACACCTTC
>TRBD2|TRBV6-2/TRBV6-3|.|TRBJ2-3
CASRGRTGTSIADTQYF
TGTGCCAGCAGAGGAAGAACCGGGACTAGCATAGCAGATACGCAGTATTTT
>TRBD1|TRBV7-2|.|TRBJ2-1
CASSWRDRDYNEQSF
TGTGCCAGCAGCTGGAGGGACAGGGACTACAATGAGCAGTCCTTC
>.|TRBV12-3/TRBV12-4|many|TRBJ2-7
CASSLSPAPPSEQYF
TGTGCCAGCAGTTTGTCCCCTGCTCCCCCGAGCGAGCAGTACTTC
>.|TRBV5-1|many|TRBJ2-1
CASSLLGARNEQFF
TGCGCCAGCAGCTTGTTAGGAGCCCGGAATGAGCAGTTCTTC
>.|TRBV20-1|few|TRBJ2-7
CSARDSGVLSYEQYF
TGCAGTGCTAGAGACTCGGGGGTCCTCTCCTACGAGCAGTACTTC
>TRBD2|TRBV20-1|.|TRBJ2-1
CCARDPAGGRNFDEQFF
TGCTGTGCTAGAGATCCAGCGGGCGGGAGGAATTTCGATGAGCAGTTCTTC
>.|TRBV29-1|many|TRBJ1-5
CSVSSGTNQPQHF
TGCAGCGTTTCATCCGGGACCAATCAGCCCCAGCATTTT
>.|TRBV12-3/TRBV12-4|many|TRBJ1-1
CASSLRLISSAVEAFF
TGTGCCAGCAGTTTACGGCTCATCTCATCCGCGGTAGAAGCTTTCTTT